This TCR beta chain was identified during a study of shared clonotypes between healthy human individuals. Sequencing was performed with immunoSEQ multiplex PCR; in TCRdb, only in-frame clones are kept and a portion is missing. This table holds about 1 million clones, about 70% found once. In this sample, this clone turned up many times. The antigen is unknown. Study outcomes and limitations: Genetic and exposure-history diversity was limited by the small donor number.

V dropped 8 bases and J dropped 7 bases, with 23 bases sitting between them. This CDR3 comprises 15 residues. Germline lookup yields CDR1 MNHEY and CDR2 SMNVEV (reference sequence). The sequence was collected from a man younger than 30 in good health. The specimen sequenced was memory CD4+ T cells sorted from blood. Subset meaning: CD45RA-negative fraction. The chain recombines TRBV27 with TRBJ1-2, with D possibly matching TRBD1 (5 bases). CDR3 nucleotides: TGTGCCAGCGGCCCCGGACGGGGGATCTGGGGTGGCTACACCTTC. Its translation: CASGPGRGIWGGYTF.